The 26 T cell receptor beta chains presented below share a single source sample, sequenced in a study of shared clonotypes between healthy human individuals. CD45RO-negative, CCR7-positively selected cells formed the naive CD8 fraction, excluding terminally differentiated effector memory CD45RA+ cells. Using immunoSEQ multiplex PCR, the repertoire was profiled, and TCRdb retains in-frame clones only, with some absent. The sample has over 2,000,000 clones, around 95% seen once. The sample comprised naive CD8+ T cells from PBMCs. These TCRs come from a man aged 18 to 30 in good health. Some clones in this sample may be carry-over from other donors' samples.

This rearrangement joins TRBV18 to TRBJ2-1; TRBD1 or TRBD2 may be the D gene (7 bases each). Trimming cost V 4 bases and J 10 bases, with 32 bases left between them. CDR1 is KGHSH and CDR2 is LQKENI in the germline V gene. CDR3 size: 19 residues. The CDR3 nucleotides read TGTGCCAGCTCACAACTGGGGGGGCCACAGGGGACCATCCTGGGGGAGCAGTTCTTC. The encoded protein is CASSQLGGPQGTILGEQFF.

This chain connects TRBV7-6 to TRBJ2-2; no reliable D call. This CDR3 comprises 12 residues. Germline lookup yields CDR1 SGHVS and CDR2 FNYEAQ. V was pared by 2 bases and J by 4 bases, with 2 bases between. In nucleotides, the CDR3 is TGTGCCAGCAGCTTAATCACCGGGGAGCTGTTTTTT. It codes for CASSLITGELFF.

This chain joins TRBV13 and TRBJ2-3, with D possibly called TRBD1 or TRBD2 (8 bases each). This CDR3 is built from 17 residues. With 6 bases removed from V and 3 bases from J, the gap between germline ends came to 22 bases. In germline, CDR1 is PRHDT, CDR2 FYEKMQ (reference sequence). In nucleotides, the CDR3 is TGTGCCAGCAGTTCCAGGGGGCGGGAGGAAACGACAGATACGCAGTATTTT. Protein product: CASSSRGREETTDTQYF.

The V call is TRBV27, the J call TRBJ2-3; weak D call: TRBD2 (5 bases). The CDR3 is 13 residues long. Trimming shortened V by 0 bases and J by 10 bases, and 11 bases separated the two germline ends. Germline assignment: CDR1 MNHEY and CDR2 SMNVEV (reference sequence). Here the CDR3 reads CASSLSGLGAQYF. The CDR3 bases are TGTGCCAGCAGTTTATCAGGGCTCGGGGCGCAGTATTTT.

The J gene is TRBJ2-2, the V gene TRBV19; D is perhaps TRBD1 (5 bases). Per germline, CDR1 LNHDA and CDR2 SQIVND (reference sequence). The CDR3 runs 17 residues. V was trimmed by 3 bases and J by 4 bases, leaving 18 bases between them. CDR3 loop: CASSMGPLERSTGELFF. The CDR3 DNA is TGTGCCAGTAGTATGGGGCCGCTAGAAAGGAGCACCGGGGAGCTGTTTTTT.

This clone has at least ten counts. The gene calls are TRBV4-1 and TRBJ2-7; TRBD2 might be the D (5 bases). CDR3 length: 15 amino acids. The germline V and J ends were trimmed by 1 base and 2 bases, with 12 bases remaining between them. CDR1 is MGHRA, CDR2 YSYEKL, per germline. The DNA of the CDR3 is TGCGCCAGCAGCCAAGGAGAGGAGGTAACCTACGAGCAGTACTTC. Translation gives CASSQGEEVTYEQYF.

CDR3 sequence: CASSPVRWGGELFF. The CDR3, as DNA: TGTGCCAGCAGCCCTGTCAGGTGGGGCGGGGAGCTGTTTTTT. V gene TRBV28 combines with J gene TRBJ2-2; unclear D gene. The V end was cut by 6 bases, the J end by 7 bases, with 15 bases between. The CDR3 sequence is 14 residues long. Germline V gene sequence: CDR1 MDHEN, CDR2 SYDVKM.

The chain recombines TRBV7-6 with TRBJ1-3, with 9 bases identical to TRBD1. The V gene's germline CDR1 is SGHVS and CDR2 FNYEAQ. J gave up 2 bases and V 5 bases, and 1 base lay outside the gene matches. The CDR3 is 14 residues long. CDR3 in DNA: TGTGCCAGCAGCGACAGGGGGGCTGGAAACACCATATATTTT. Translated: CASSDRGAGNTIYF.

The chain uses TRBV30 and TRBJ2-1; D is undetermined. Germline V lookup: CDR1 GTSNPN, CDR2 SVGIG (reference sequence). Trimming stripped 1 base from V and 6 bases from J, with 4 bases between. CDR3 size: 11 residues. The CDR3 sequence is CAWSESNEQFF. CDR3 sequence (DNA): TGTGCCTGGAGTGAAAGCAATGAGCAGTTCTTC.

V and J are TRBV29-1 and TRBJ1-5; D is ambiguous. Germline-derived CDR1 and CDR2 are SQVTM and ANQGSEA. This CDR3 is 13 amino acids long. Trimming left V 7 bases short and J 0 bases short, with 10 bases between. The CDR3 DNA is TGCAGCGCCTCAGACAATAGCAATCAGCCCCAGCATTTT. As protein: CSASDNSNQPQHF.

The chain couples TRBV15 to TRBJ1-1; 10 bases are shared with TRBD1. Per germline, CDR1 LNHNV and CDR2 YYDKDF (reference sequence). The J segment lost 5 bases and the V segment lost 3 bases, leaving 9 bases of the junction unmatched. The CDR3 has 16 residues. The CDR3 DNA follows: TGTGCCACCAGCAGGGCCCGGGACAGGGGAGATACTGAAGCTTTCTTT. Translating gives CATSRARDRGDTEAFF.

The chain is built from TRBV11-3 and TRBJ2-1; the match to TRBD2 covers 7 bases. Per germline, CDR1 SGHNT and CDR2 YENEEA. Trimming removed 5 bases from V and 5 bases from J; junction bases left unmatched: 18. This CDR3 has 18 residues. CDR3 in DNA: TGTGCCAGCAGCCAAGATGGTTATGGGGGAGGGCCGGACAATGAGCAGTTCTTC. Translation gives CASSQDGYGGGPDNEQFF.

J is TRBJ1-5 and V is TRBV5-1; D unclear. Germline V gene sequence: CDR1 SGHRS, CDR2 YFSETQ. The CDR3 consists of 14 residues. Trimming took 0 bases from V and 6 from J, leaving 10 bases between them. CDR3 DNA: TGCGCCAGCAGCTTGGGAGGGCCCGCTCAGCCCCAGCATTTT. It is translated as CASSLGGPAQPQHF.

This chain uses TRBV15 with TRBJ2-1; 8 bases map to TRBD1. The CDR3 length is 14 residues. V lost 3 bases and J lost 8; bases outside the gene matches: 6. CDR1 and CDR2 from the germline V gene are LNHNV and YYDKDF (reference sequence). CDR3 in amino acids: CATSSKPRGHEQFF. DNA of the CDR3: TGTGCCACCAGCAGTAAACCCAGGGGGCATGAGCAGTTCTTC.

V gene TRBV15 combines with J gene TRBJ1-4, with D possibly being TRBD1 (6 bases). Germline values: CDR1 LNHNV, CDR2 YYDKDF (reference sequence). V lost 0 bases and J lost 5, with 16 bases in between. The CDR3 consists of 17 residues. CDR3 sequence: CATSRDGWTAFNEKLFF. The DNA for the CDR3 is TGTGCCACCAGCAGAGATGGGTGGACAGCCTTCAATGAAAAACTGTTTTTT.

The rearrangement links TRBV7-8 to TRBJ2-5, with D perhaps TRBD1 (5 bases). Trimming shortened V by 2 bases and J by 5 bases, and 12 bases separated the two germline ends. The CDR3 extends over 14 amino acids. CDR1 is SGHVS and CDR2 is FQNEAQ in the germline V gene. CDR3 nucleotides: TGTGCCAGCAGCTTAATCTGGGCAGGGGAGACCCAGTACTTC. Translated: CASSLIWAGETQYF.

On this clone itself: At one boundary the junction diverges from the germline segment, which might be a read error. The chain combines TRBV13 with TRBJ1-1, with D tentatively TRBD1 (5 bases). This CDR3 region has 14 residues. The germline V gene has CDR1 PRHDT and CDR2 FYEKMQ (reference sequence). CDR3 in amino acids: CASSRDRGATGAFF. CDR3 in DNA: TGTGCCAGCAGCCGCGACAGAGGGGCCACTGGAGCTTTCTTT.

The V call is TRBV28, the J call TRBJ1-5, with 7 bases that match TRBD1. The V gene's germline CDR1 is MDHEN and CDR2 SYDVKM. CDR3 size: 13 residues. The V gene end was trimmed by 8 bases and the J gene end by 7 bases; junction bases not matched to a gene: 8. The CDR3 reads CASGPRGDQPQHF. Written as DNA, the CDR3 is TGTGCCAGCGGACCCAGGGGGGACCAGCCCCAGCATTTT.

The CDR3 DNA is TGTGCCAGCAGCCTCATACAGGGTGCCGAAGAGACCCAGTACTTC. Translated, it gives CASSLIQGAEETQYF. J is TRBJ2-5 and V is TRBV4-2, with D possibly matching TRBD1 (6 bases). Looked up from germline, CDR1 is LGHNA and CDR2 is YNFKEQ. This CDR3 region has 15 residues. V was pared by 4 bases and J by 3 bases, with 15 bases between.

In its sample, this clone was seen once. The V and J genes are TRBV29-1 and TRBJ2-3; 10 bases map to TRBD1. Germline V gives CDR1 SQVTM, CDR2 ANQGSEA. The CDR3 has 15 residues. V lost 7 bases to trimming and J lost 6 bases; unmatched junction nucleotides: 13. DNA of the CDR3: TGCAGCGCCGGGCGCGGACAGGGGGAGGGGGATACGCAGTATTTT. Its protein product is CSAGRGQGEGDTQYF.

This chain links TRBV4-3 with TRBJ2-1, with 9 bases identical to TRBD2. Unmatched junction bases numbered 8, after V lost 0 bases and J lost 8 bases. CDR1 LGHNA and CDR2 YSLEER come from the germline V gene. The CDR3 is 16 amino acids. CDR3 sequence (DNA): TGCGCCAGCAGCCAAGATCGGCGGGAGGGCCTGGATGAGCAGTTCTTC. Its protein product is CASSQDRREGLDEQFF.

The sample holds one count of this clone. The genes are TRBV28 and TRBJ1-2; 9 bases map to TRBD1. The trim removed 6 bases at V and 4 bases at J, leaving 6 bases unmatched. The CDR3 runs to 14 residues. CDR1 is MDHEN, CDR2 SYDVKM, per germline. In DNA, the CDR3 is TGTGCCAGCAGCCCCCAGGACAGGGGCTATGGCTACACCTTC. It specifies CASSPQDRGYGYTF.

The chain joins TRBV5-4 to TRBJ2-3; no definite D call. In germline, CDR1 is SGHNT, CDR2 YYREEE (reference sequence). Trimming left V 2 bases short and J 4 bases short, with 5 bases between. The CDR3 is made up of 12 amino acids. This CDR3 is CASSFQPDTQYF. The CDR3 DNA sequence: TGTGCCAGCAGCTTCCAACCAGATACGCAGTATTTT.

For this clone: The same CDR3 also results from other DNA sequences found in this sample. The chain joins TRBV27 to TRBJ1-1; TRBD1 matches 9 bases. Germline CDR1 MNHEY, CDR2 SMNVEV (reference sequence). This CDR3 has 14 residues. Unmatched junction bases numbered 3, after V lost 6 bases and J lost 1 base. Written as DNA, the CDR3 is TGTGCCAGCAGCCCGACAGGGGGGAACACTGAAGCTTTCTTT. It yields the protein CASSPTGGNTEAFF.

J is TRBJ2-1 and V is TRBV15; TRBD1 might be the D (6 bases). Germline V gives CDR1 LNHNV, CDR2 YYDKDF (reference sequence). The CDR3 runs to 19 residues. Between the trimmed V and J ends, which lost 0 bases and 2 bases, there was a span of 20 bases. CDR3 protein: CATSRDVTGLRGTYNEQFF. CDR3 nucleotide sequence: TGTGCCACCAGCAGAGATGTTACGGGGTTGAGGGGGACCTACAATGAGCAGTTCTTC.

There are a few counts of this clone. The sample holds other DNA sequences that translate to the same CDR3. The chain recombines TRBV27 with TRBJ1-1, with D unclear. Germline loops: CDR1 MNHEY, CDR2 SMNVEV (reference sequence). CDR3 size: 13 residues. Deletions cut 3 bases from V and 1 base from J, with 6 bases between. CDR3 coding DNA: TGTGCCAGCAGTTTGGCTGGGAACACTGAAGCTTTCTTT. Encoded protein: CASSLAGNTEAFF.